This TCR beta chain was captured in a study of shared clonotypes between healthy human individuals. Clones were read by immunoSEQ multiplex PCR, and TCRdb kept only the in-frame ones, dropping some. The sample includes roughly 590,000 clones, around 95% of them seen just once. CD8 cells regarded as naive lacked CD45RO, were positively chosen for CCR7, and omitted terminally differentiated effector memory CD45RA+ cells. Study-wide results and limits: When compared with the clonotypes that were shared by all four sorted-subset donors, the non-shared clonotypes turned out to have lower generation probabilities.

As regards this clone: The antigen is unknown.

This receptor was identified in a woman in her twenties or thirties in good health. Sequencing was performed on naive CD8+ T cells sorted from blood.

The CDR3 spells CASSLKRGRNLDNEQFF. The CDR3 DNA is TGTGCCAGCAGTTTAAAGCGGGGGAGGAATTTAGACAATGAGCAGTTCTTC. The rearrangement joins TRBV27 to TRBJ2-1; the match to TRBD2 covers 8 bases. CDR1 is MNHEY and CDR2 is SMNVEV in the germline V gene (reference sequence). V was clipped by 2 bases and J by 5 bases; unmatched bases: 11. The length of the CDR3 is 17 residues.